Below, 22 T cell receptor beta chains from the same sample are listed, as sequenced in a study of T cells after yellow fever vaccination. Via MiXCR, TCRdb re-called the 5' RACE reads, giving one row per CDR3 protein. The sample lists fewer than 500,000 distinct CDR3 sequences; around 20% were seen once. The source was PBMCs, collected before the yellow fever booster vaccination. These receptors came from a man between 18 and 35 years old who received the YFV17D yellow fever vaccine.

Only a few counts were recorded for this clonotype. The chain recombines TRBV20-1 with TRBJ1-1; D uncertain. V was clipped by 2 bases and J by 3 bases, with 16 bases between them. This CDR3 is 15 amino acids long. The V gene's germline CDR1 is DFQATT and CDR2 SNEGSKA (reference sequence). This CDR3 reads CSARSGWDRDTEAFF. The CDR3 DNA follows: TGCAGTGCTAGATCTGGATGGGATAGAGACACTGAAGCTTTCTTT.

The chain recombines TRBV18 with TRBJ2-7; perhaps TRBD1 as D (5 bases). Germline V gene sequence: CDR1 KGHSH, CDR2 LQKENI. The CDR3 consists of 13 residues. V dropped 3 bases and J dropped 4 bases, with 10 bases sitting between them. Written as DNA, the CDR3 is TGTGCCAGCTCACCTCAGGCAGGGTACGAGCAGTACGTC. Amino acid sequence: CASSPQAGYEQYV.

In its sample, this clonotype was seen many times. This chain connects TRBV5-1 to TRBJ1-3; no firm D call. This CDR3 is built from 13 residues. The germline V gene encodes CDR1 SGHRS and CDR2 YFSETQ. The V end lost 5 bases, the J end lost 7 bases, and 13 bases lay between the germline ends. This CDR3 reads CASRTEPVNTIYF. The CDR3 nucleotides are TGCGCCAGCAGGACGGAGCCGGTGAACACCATATATTTT.

The chain uses TRBV7-6 and TRBJ1-5, with D possibly TRBD1 on 5 matching bases. This CDR3 region has 12 residues. Germline-derived CDR1 and CDR2 are SGHVS and FNYEAQ. Trimming took 9 bases from V and 7 from J, leaving 13 bases between them. The CDR3 DNA reads TGTGCCAGAGGGGCCTTATGGCAGCCCCAGCATTTT. Encoded protein: CARGALWQPQHF.

A single count supports this clonotype. The V gene is TRBV18, the J gene TRBJ1-4; D unclear. Per germline, CDR1 KGHSH and CDR2 LQKENI. Trimming took 6 bases from V and 5 from J, leaving 10 bases between them. The CDR3 covers 13 residues. CDR3 sequence reads: CASSRSTNEKLFF. In nucleotides, the CDR3 is TGTGCCAGCTCGCGGAGTACGAATGAAAAACTGTTTTTT.

V gene TRBV5-6 combines with J gene TRBJ2-7; D is perhaps TRBD2 (5 bases). This CDR3 region has 14 residues. V was cut by 0 bases and J by 2 bases, with 9 bases left in between. Germline V gene lookup returns CDR1 SGHDT and CDR2 YYEEEE. As DNA, the CDR3 is TGTGCCAGCAGCTTGGCGGGGATCGCCTACGAGCAGTACTTC. Translated: CASSLAGIAYEQYF.

This clonotype showed up just a few times. The chain joins TRBV6-5 to TRBJ2-3; D uncertain. The CDR3 contains 15 residues. CDR1 and CDR2 (germline): MNHEY, SVGAGI. V was shortened by 7 bases and J by 4 bases, with 18 bases between the two germline ends. The CDR3 sequence is CASTLTPTESDTQYF. The CDR3 DNA is TGTGCCAGCACCTTGACTCCCACCGAGTCAGATACGCAGTATTTT.

The sample holds a few counts of this clonotype. The chain carries TRBV7-2 and TRBJ2-7; D perhaps matches TRBD2 (7 bases). The germline gives CDR1 SGHTA, CDR2 FQGNSA. Trimming stripped 2 bases from V and 4 bases from J, with 15 bases between. The CDR3 is 15 residues long. In nucleotides, the CDR3 is TGTGCCAGCAGCTTAATTACTGCGGGGGCTTACGAGCAGTACTTC. It encodes CASSLITAGAYEQYF.

This clonotype was recorded at least ten times. The V call is TRBV7-7, the J call TRBJ2-3, with D perhaps TRBD1 (5 bases). This CDR3 is 15 amino acids long. CDR1 and CDR2 (germline): SSHAT, FNYEAQ (reference sequence). The germline V and J ends were trimmed by 0 bases and 0 bases, with 7 bases remaining between them. For the CDR3, the DNA is TGTGCCAGCAGCTTAGCCCCAGGGAGCACAGATACGCAGTATTTT. It is translated as CASSLAPGSTDTQYF.

This rearrangement joins TRBV6-2 or TRBV6-3 to TRBJ2-3, with TRBD2 matching over 8 bases. Trimming removed 2 bases from V and 4 bases from J; junction bases left unmatched: 5. The length of the CDR3 is 15 residues. The V gene's germline CDR1 is MNHEY and CDR2 SVGEGT. For the CDR3, the DNA is TGTGCCAGCAGTTACGAGGCGGGGGGCGCAGATACGCAGTATTTT. It translates to CASSYEAGGADTQYF.

This clonotype was found many times. The chain joins TRBV27 to TRBJ1-5, with no clear D. This CDR3 has 12 amino acids. Germline V gene lookup returns CDR1 MNHEY and CDR2 SMNVEV (reference sequence). V shed 3 bases and J shed 4 bases, with 4 bases lying between them. The CDR3 sequence is CASSFVNQPQHF. The CDR3 region has the DNA TGTGCCAGCAGTTTTGTTAATCAGCCCCAGCATTTT.

This clonotype was seen more than once but under ten times. The chain combines TRBV28 with TRBJ2-7; tentative D call: TRBD1 (5 bases). Germline V gives CDR1 MDHEN, CDR2 SYDVKM. The CDR3 length is 14 residues. Trimming stripped 2 bases from V and 3 bases from J, with 11 bases between. CDR3 DNA sequence: TGTGCCAGCAGTTTACAGGGATTTAACTACGAGCAGTACGTC. It is translated as CASSLQGFNYEQYV.

This clonotype has a handful of counts. The V and J genes are TRBV9 and TRBJ2-3; D is uncertain. V lost 0 bases and J 3 bases, leaving 8 bases between the germline ends. This CDR3 is 14 amino acids long. Germline-derived CDR1 and CDR2 are SGDLS and YYNGEE. The CDR3 DNA sequence: TGTGCCAGCAGCGTAGAATTGCAAACAGATACGCAGTATTTT. It translates to CASSVELQTDTQYF.

The V call is TRBV6-5, the J call TRBJ2-3; D is unclear. CDR3 length: 16 amino acids. The V end was cut by 2 bases, the J end by 4 bases, with 16 bases between. CDR1 and CDR2 from the germline V gene are MNHEY and SVGAGI. The CDR3 is CASSYTLPTRADTQYF. The DNA of the CDR3 is TGTGCCAGCAGTTACACGCTTCCAACGAGAGCAGATACGCAGTATTTT.

This chain connects TRBV4-3 to TRBJ1-6, with TRBD1 identical over 8 bases. The CDR3 length is 20 residues. Germline lookup yields CDR1 LGHNA and CDR2 YSLEER. V dropped 0 bases and J dropped 0; count of bases not matched to a gene: 10. CDR3 nucleotide sequence: TGCGCCAGCAGCCAAGATAGGTGGACAGGGAAAAACTCCTATAATTCACCCCTCCACTTT. Protein sequence: CASSQDRWTGKNSYNSPLHF.

This rearrangement joins TRBV6-5 to TRBJ2-3, with D unresolved. The V gene lost 4 bases and the J gene lost 2 bases, with 16 bases spanning the gap. This CDR3 is built from 16 residues. Germline loops: CDR1 MNHEY, CDR2 SVGAGI. CDR3 sequence: CASSSGLGPTTDTQYF. The DNA for the CDR3 is TGTGCCAGCAGTTCCGGTCTAGGGCCTACCACAGATACGCAGTATTTT.

The chain uses TRBV18 and TRBJ2-1; D tentatively reads TRBD1 or TRBD2 (5 bases each). Germline loops: CDR1 KGHSH, CDR2 LQKENI. The CDR3 length is 14 residues. Trimming cost V 3 bases and J 7 bases, with 13 bases left between them. The CDR3 spells CASSPLGPGNEQFF. CDR3 in DNA: TGTGCCAGCTCACCCCTGGGGCCGGGAAATGAGCAGTTCTTC.

The J gene is TRBJ2-3, the V gene TRBV5-1; 10 bases line up with TRBD2. Per germline, CDR1 SGHRS and CDR2 YFSETQ. The junction had 9 bases not matched to a gene; V was cut back by 4 bases and J by 1 base. The CDR3 contains 17 residues. The DNA for the CDR3 is TGCGCCAGCAGCCCCTCCTCCGGGACTAGCGGCACAGATACGCAGTATTTT. Amino acid sequence: CASSPSSGTSGTDTQYF.

The V call is TRBV15, the J call TRBJ2-4; D possibly uses TRBD1 or TRBD2 (5 bases each). Looked up from germline, CDR1 is LNHNV and CDR2 is YYDKDF (reference sequence). V lost 0 bases, J lost 7 bases, and 10 bases lay in between. This CDR3 is 14 amino acids long. The CDR3 spells CATSRDIGANIQYF. The DNA for the CDR3 is TGTGCCACCAGCAGAGATATCGGGGCCAACATTCAGTACTTC. The full variable domain, with the rest looked up from reference TRBV15 and TRBJ2-4, is DAMVIQNPRYQVTQFGKPVTLSCSQTLNHNVMYWYQQKSSQAPKLLFHYYDKDFNNEADTPDNFQSRRPNTSFCFLDIRSPGLGDTAMYLCATSRDIGANIQYFGAGTRLSVL.

The V and J genes are TRBV7-9 and TRBJ2-6; 12 bases agree with TRBD1. Trimming removed 5 bases from V and 4 bases from J; junction bases left unmatched: 12. CDR3 length: 19 amino acids. Germline V gene lookup returns CDR1 SEHNR and CDR2 FQNEAQ (reference sequence). The CDR3, as DNA: TGTGCCAGCAGCCCGCGACCGGGACAGGGGGCGTCAGGGGCCAACGTCCTGACTTTC. Its translation is CASSPRPGQGASGANVLTF.

The V and J genes are TRBV7-2 and TRBJ2-5; D is unresolved. The CDR3 totals 15 residues. Trimming took off 1 base at V and 5 bases at J, with 14 bases between the two ends. Per the germline V gene, CDR1 is SGHTA and CDR2 is FQGNSA. CDR3 sequence (DNA): TGTGCCAGCAGCTTAGTGCTTACTACAAGGGAGACCCAGTACTTC. It is translated as CASSLVLTTRETQYF. Variable domain in full (rest from reference TRBV7-2 and TRBJ2-5): GAGVSQSPSNKVTEKGKDVELRCDPISGHTALYWYRQSLGQGLEFLIYFQGNSAPDKSGLPSDRFSAERTGGSVSTLTIQRTQQEDSAVYLCASSLVLTTRETQYFGPGTRLLVL.

This clonotype was observed a few times. V gene TRBV28 combines with J gene TRBJ2-2, with TRBD2 matching over 11 bases. Trimming removed 2 bases from V and 4 bases from J; junction bases left unmatched: 0. This CDR3 has 15 residues. Germline V gene sequence: CDR1 MDHEN, CDR2 SYDVKM. The CDR3 here is CASSLGTSGTGELFF. CDR3 sequence (DNA): TGTGCCAGCAGTTTAGGGACTAGCGGCACCGGGGAGCTGTTTTTT.